Listed here are 28 T cell receptor beta chains from one sample, sequenced in a study of OX40 agonist ivuxolimab in advanced cancers. Measured with immunoSEQ multiplex PCR; TCRdb has only the in-frame clones, and not every one. The sample carries over 9,500 clones, more than 80% recorded once. This sample comprised CD4+ or CD8+ T cells sorted from blood, obtained in a trial of the OX40 agonist ivuxolimab. The receptors originated from an adult with an advanced solid tumor such as melanoma, head and neck, liver or kidney cancer.

The chain combines TRBV11-2 with TRBJ2-1; a weak D match, TRBD2 (6 bases). Per germline, CDR1 SGHAT and CDR2 FQNNGV. There are 12 residues in the CDR3. Trimming pared 5 bases from V and 8 bases from J, leaving 10 bases between. The CDR3 is CASSPGGDEQFF. Written as DNA, the CDR3 is TGTGCCAGCAGCCCAGGCGGGGATGAGCAGTTCTTC.

J is TRBJ2-7 and V is TRBV7-9; D ambiguous. The V end lost 5 bases, the J end lost 3 bases, and 8 bases lay between the germline ends. The CDR3 contains 12 residues. The V gene's germline CDR1 is SEHNR and CDR2 FQNEAQ (reference sequence). The CDR3, as DNA: TGTGCCAGCAGCCTCGGAGTCTACGAGCAGTACTTC. It encodes CASSLGVYEQYF.

Comments on this clone: Different DNA sequences within this sample yield the same CDR3. The V call is TRBV6-4, the J call TRBJ2-3; D remains unclear. Germline V gene data show CDR1 as MRHNA and CDR2 as SNTAGT. Trimming pared 3 bases from V and 2 bases from J, leaving 12 bases between. The CDR3 is made up of 15 amino acids. CDR3 nucleotides: TGTGCCAGCAGTGAGTCCGCAGGCAACACAGATACGCAGTATTTT. Protein sequence: CASSESAGNTDTQYF.

The chain links TRBV15 to TRBJ1-2; D unclear. There are 12 residues in the CDR3. Germline V CDR1 and CDR2: LNHNV, YYDKDF (reference sequence). V was cut by 8 bases and J by 1 base, with 8 bases left in between. The DNA of the CDR3 is TGTGCCACCTCGGGCAGTAACTATGGCTACACCTTC. This codes for CATSGSNYGYTF.

The CDR3 DNA reads TGTGCCAGCAGCCAAGTTACTTTAAGCGAGCAGTTCTTC. Amino acid sequence: CASSQVTLSEQFF. V gene TRBV14 combines with J gene TRBJ2-1; unclear D gene. Germline values: CDR1 SGHDN, CDR2 FVKESK. V was trimmed by 1 base and J by 10 bases, leaving 11 bases between them. The CDR3 is 13 residues long.

This clone occurred once. The V call is TRBV4-1, the J call TRBJ1-1; tentative D call: TRBD1 (5 bases). This CDR3 is 15 amino acids long. Trimming cost V 4 bases and J 6 bases, with 18 bases left between them. CDR1 is MGHRA and CDR2 is YSYEKL in the germline V gene. The CDR3 region is CASSPILTVTAEAFF. Here the CDR3 DNA reads TGCGCCAGCAGCCCCATTTTGACAGTGACGGCTGAAGCTTTCTTT.

The V gene is TRBV23-1, the J gene TRBJ2-7, with D unresolved. TRBV23-1 is an ORF, with its function uncertain. V lost 0 bases and J 4 bases, leaving 13 bases between the germline ends. This CDR3 contains 15 residues. CDR3 residues: CASSQSAGPSYEQYF. The CDR3 region has the DNA TGCGCCAGCAGTCAATCGGCCGGGCCAAGTTACGAGCAGTACTTC.

This chain uses TRBV18 with TRBJ2-1; D ambiguous. Trimming shortened V by 0 bases and J by 0 bases, and 9 bases separated the two germline ends. The CDR3 consists of 16 residues. Looked up from germline, CDR1 is KGHSH and CDR2 is LQKENI. The CDR3 DNA reads TGTGCCAGCTCACCACCGGCTAGGGACTCCTACAATGAGCAGTTCTTC. Translated: CASSPPARDSYNEQFF.

This chain connects TRBV7-9 to TRBJ2-5, with D unclear. The CDR3 sequence is 15 residues long. Per germline, CDR1 SEHNR and CDR2 FQNEAQ (reference sequence). Trimming took off 2 bases at V and 5 bases at J, with 15 bases between the two ends. The CDR3 region has the DNA TGTGCCAGCAGCTTAATGGCGCCGATGGGGGAGACCCAGTACTTC. It specifies CASSLMAPMGETQYF.

The V gene is TRBV4-1, the J gene TRBJ2-7; 12 nucleotides line up with TRBD2. Trimming removed 0 bases from V and 1 base from J; junction bases left unmatched: 4. The germline V gene has CDR1 MGHRA and CDR2 YSYEKL. The CDR3 extends over 17 amino acids. The CDR3, as DNA: TGCGCCAGCAGCCAAGAACCGACTAGCGGGAGTTCCTACGAGCAGTACTTC. Protein: CASSQEPTSGSSYEQYF.

This chain uses TRBV11-2 with TRBJ1-4; D remains unclear. This CDR3 has 12 amino acids. Germline CDR1 and CDR2: SGHAT and FQNNGV. V was trimmed by 0 bases and J by 9 bases, leaving 5 bases between them. CDR3 sequence (DNA): TGTGCCAGCAGCTTAGATTCTAAAAAACTGTTTTTT. Translation gives CASSLDSKKLFF.

This chain uses TRBV2 with TRBJ2-7; 11 bases fit TRBD1. J gave up 6 bases and V 6 bases, and 10 bases lay outside the gene matches. The CDR3 is 15 residues long. Germline V CDR1 and CDR2: SNHLY, FYNNEI. This chain's CDR3 is CASSVLGQGAAEQYF. DNA for the CDR3: TGTGCCAGCAGCGTCTTAGGACAGGGGGCGGCCGAGCAGTACTTC.

The chain links TRBV19 to TRBJ1-1, with no clear D. Looked up from germline, CDR1 is LNHDA and CDR2 is SQIVND (reference sequence). The CDR3 totals 16 residues. V lost 5 bases, J lost 0 bases, and 16 bases lay in between. The CDR3 coding sequence is TGTGCCAGTAGTCGCCCCGGGTATAGCCTGAACACTGAAGCTTTCTTT. It specifies CASSRPGYSLNTEAFF.

V usage is TRBV30 and J usage is TRBJ2-3, with 7 bases lining up with TRBD2. The CDR3 is made up of 16 amino acids. With 0 bases clipped from V and 3 bases from J, the junction kept 9 bases outside the gene matches. Germline lookup yields CDR1 GTSNPN and CDR2 SVGIG (reference sequence). CDR3 sequence reads: CAWSVHPGEGTDTQYF. The CDR3 nucleotides are TGTGCCTGGAGTGTACATCCGGGGGAGGGGACAGATACGCAGTATTTT.

This clone was recorded a few times. The chain uses TRBV5-4 and TRBJ1-2; 10 bases line up with TRBD1. The germline V gene encodes CDR1 SGHNT and CDR2 YYREEE (reference sequence). The CDR3 is 13 residues long. The J segment lost 8 bases and the V segment lost 4 bases, leaving 5 bases of the junction unmatched. DNA for the CDR3: TGTGCCAGCAGCGAGGGACAGGGGAAGGGCTACACCTTC. Its protein is CASSEGQGKGYTF.

The rearrangement joins TRBV9 to TRBJ1-5; D may be TRBD1 (6 bases). The germline V gene has CDR1 SGDLS and CDR2 YYNGEE. The V end was cut by 2 bases, the J end by 7 bases, with 10 bases between. The CDR3 is 13 amino acids. Written as DNA, the CDR3 is TGTGCCAGCAGCGTGGGTCAGGGGCAGCCCCAGCATTTT. It yields the protein CASSVGQGQPQHF.

V and J are TRBV30 and TRBJ1-1; a possible D gene is TRBD1 (5 bases). The CDR3 extends over 13 amino acids. Germline CDR1 and CDR2: GTSNPN and SVGIG (reference sequence). V gave up 5 bases and J gave up 0 bases, with 10 bases separating them. The CDR3 DNA sequence: TGTGCCTGGGGAGTAGGGGTGAACACTGAAGCTTTCTTT. It yields the protein CAWGVGVNTEAFF.

The V and J genes are TRBV6-5 and TRBJ2-1, with 13 bases that match TRBD2. The germline CDR1 and CDR2 sequences are MNHEY and SVGAGI. There are 15 residues in the CDR3. V shed 2 bases and J 7 bases; nucleotides not matched to a gene: 2. DNA for the CDR3: TGTGCCAGCAGTTACGGGACTAGCGGGGTTAATGAGCAGTTCTTC. Its translation: CASSYGTSGVNEQFF.

This clone came up once. As DNA, the CDR3 is TGTGCCAGCAGCTTAGGTACGGGAGGGGCAGAGACCCAGTACTTC. It codes for CASSLGTGGAETQYF. This chain connects TRBV7-9 to TRBJ2-5; 8 positions match TRBD2. Germline loops: CDR1 SEHNR, CDR2 FQNEAQ (reference sequence). J lost 4 bases, V lost 1 base, and 5 bases had no gene match. The CDR3 runs 15 residues.

V usage is TRBV29-1 and J usage is TRBJ1-2; D call uncertain. CDR1 and CDR2 (germline): SQVTM, ANQGSEA. Trimming removed 4 bases from V and 2 bases from J, with 11 bases in between. The CDR3 is 13 residues long. CDR3 amino acids: CSVAHLENYGYTF. Written as DNA, the CDR3 is TGCAGCGTTGCACATTTGGAGAACTATGGCTACACCTTC. The full variable domain, with the rest looked up from reference TRBV29-1 and TRBJ1-2, is SAVISQKPSRDICQRGTSLTIQCQVDSQVTMMFWYRQQPGQSLTLIATANQGSEATYESGFVIDKFPISRPNLTFSTLTVSNMSPEDSSIYLCSVAHLENYGYTFGSGTRLTVV.

V usage is TRBV7-2 and J usage is TRBJ2-5, with D hard to call. From germline, CDR1 is SGHTA and CDR2 FQGNSA. V lost 6 bases and J lost 4, with 6 bases in between. The CDR3 is 11 residues long. Here the CDR3 reads CASSYTETQYF. The CDR3 nucleotides are TGTGCCAGCAGTTATACAGAGACCCAGTACTTC.

The rearrangement uses TRBV20-1 and TRBJ2-7; D not resolved. CDR3 size: 11 residues. Trimming removed 6 bases at V and 6 bases at J, with 12 bases between. Germline assignment: CDR1 DFQATT and CDR2 SNEGSKA (reference sequence). The CDR3 is CSAPPCREQYF. The CDR3 DNA is TGCAGTGCGCCCCCCTGCCGCGAGCAGTACTTC.

V and J are TRBV5-1 and TRBJ1-5; perhaps TRBD1 as D (5 bases). V lost 0 bases to trimming and J lost 5 bases, with 9 bases between them. Looked up from germline, CDR1 is SGHRS and CDR2 is YFSETQ. The CDR3 runs to 14 residues. CDR3 nucleotides: TGCGCCAGCAGCTTGGGGGCGGGGGATCAGCCCCAGCATTTT. Protein sequence: CASSLGAGDQPQHF. Filled out from reference TRBV5-1 and TRBJ1-5, the complete variable domain reads KAGVTQTPRYLIKTRGQQVTLSCSPISGHRSVSWYQQTPGQGLQFLFEYFSETQRNKGNFPGRFSGRQFSNSRSEMNVSTLELGDSALYLCASSLGAGDQPQHFGDGTRLSIL.

The rearrangement joins TRBV5-1 to TRBJ2-2; D not certain. CDR1 and CDR2 from the germline V gene are SGHRS and YFSETQ. This CDR3 is 14 amino acids long. Trimming removed 4 bases at V and 2 bases at J, with 9 bases between. CDR3: CASSLDFNTGELFF. The CDR3 DNA sequence: TGCGCCAGCAGCCTCGACTTCAACACCGGGGAGCTGTTTTTT.

The gene calls are TRBV30 and TRBJ1-6; D not resolved. Deletions cut 2 bases from V and 8 bases from J, with 16 bases between. From germline, CDR1 is GTSNPN and CDR2 SVGIG (reference sequence). This CDR3 region has 15 residues. CDR3 nucleotide sequence: TGTGCCTGGAGTAGCCCGGGATATTCCGATTCACCCCTCCACTTT. Its translation is CAWSSPGYSDSPLHF.

This chain links TRBV6-5 with TRBJ2-3, with 7 bases matching TRBD1. J gave up 1 base and V 0 bases, and 1 base lay outside the gene matches. The CDR3 has 15 residues. Germline V lookup: CDR1 MNHEY, CDR2 SVGAGI. This CDR3 is CASSYSGTGTDTQYF. CDR3 coding DNA: TGTGCCAGCAGTTACTCGGGGACAGGCACAGATACGCAGTATTTT.

In DNA, the CDR3 is TGTGCCAGCAGCGTAGGTAGTAGACCCACAGATACGCAGTATTTT. This gives the protein CASSVGSRPTDTQYF. The chain uses TRBV9 and TRBJ2-3; D unresolved. Germline V gene data show CDR1 as SGDLS and CDR2 as YYNGEE. CDR3 length: 15 amino acids. Trimming took off 0 bases at V and 2 bases at J, with 10 bases between the two ends.

The J gene is TRBJ2-2, the V gene TRBV13, with TRBD1 matching over 9 bases. This CDR3 spans 15 amino acids. With V trimmed by 5 bases and J by 4 bases, 5 bases remained unmatched. Germline CDR1 PRHDT, CDR2 FYEKMQ (reference sequence). The CDR3 nucleotides read TGTGCCAGCAGCACGGGACAGGGATCCACCGGGGAGCTGTTTTTT. Translation gives CASSTGQGSTGELFF.